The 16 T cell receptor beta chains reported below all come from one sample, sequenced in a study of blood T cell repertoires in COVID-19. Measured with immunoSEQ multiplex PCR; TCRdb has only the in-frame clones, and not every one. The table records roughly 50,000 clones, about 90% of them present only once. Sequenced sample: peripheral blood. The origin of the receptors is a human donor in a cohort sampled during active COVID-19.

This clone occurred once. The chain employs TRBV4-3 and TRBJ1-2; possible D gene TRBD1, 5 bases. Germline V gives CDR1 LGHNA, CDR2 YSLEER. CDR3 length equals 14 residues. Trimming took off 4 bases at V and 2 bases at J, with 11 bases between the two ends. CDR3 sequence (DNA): TGCGCCAGCAGCCCAGGGAGGGGAAACTATGGCTACACCTTC. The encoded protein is CASSPGRGNYGYTF.

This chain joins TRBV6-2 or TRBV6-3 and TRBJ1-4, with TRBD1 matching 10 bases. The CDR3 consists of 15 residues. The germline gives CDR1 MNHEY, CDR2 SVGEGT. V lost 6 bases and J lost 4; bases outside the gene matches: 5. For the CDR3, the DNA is TGTGCCAGCAGCGACAGGGGGCTCGTTAATGAAAAACTGTTTTTT. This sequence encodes CASSDRGLVNEKLFF.

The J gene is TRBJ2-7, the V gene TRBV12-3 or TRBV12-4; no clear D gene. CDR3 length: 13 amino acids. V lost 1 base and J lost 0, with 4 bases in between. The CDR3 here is CASSLGASYEQYF. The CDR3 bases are TGTGCCAGCAGTTTAGGGGCCTCCTACGAGCAGTACTTC.

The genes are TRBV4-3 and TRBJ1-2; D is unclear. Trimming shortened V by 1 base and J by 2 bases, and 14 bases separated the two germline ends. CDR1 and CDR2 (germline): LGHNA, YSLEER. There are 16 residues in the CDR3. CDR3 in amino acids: CASSQVYLLGNYGYTF. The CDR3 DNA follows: TGCGCCAGCAGCCAAGTCTATCTTCTGGGCAACTATGGCTACACCTTC.

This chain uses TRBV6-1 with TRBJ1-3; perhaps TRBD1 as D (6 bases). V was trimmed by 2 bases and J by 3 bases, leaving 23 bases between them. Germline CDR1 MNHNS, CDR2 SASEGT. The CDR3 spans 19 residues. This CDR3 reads CASSEYPPGGAQGGNTIYF. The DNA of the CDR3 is TGTGCCAGCAGTGAATATCCCCCTGGGGGGGCGCAGGGTGGAAACACCATATATTTT.

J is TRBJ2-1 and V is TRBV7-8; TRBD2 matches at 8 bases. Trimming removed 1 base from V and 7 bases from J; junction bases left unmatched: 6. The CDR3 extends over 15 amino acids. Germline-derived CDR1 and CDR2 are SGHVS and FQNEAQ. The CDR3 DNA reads TGTGCCAGCAGCTTAGTCGGGGGGGGCAATAATGAGCAGTTCTTC. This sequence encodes CASSLVGGGNNEQFF.

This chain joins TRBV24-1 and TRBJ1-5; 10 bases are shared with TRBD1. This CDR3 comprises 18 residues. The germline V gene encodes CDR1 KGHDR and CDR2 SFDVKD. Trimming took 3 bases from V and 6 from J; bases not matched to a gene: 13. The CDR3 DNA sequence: TGTGCCACCAGTGATGATACCGGGACAGGGGCCTTGAGTCAGCCCCAGCATTTT. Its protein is CATSDDTGTGALSQPQHF.

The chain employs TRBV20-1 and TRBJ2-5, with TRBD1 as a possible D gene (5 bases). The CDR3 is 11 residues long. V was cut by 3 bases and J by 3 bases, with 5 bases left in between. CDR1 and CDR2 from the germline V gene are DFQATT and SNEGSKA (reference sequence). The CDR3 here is CSASREETQYF. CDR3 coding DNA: TGCAGTGCTAGCAGGGAAGAGACCCAGTACTTC.

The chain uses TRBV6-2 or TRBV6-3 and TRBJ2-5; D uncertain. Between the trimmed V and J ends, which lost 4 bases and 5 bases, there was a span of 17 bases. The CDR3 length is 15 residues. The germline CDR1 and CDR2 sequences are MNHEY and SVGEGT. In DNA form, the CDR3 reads TGTGCCAGCAGTTTTTTAGACAAAATTTCGGAGACCCAGTACTTC. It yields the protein CASSFLDKISETQYF.

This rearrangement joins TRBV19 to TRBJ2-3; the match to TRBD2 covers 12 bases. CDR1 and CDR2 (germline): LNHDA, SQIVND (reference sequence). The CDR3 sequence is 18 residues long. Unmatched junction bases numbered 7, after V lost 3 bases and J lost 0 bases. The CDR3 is CASSMTSGGSSSTDTQYF. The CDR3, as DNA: TGTGCCAGTAGTATGACTAGCGGGGGTTCCTCTAGCACAGATACGCAGTATTTT. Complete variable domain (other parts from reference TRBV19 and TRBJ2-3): DGGITQSPKYLFRKEGQNVTLSCEQNLNHDAMYWYRQDPGQGLRLIYYSQIVNDFQKGDIAEGYSVSREKKESFPLTVTSAQKNPTAFYLCASSMTSGGSSSTDTQYFGPGTRLTVL.

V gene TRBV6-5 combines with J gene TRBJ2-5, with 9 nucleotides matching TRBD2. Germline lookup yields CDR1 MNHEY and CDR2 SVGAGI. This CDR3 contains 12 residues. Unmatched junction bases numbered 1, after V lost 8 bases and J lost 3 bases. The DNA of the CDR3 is TGTGCCAGCTGGACTAGCGAAGAGACCCAGTACTTC. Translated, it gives CASWTSEETQYF.

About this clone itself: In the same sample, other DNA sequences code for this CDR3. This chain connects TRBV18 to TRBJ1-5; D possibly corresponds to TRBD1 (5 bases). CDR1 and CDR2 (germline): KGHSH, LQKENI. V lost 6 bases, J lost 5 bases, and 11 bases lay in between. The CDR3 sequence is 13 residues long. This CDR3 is CASSPGRDQPQHF. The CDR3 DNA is TGTGCCAGCTCCCCTGGCAGGGATCAGCCCCAGCATTTT.

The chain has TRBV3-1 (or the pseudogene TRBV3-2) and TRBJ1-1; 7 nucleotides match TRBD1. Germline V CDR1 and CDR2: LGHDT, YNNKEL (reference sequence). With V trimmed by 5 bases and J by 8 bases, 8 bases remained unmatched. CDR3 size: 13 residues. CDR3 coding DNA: TGTGCCAGCAGCGCCTCTCACAGGGGAGAAGCTTTCTTT. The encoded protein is CASSASHRGEAFF.

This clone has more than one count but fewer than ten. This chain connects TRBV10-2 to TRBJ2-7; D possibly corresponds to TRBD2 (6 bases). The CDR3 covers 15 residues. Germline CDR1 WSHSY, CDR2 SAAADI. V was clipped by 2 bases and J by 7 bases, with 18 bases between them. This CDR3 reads CASSEPGPRGGEQYF. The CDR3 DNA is TGCGCCAGCAGTGAGCCGGGACCTAGGGGAGGTGAGCAGTACTTC.

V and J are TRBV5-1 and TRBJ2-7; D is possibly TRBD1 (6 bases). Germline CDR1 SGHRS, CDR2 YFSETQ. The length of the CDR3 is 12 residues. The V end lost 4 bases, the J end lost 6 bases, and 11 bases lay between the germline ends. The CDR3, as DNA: TGCGCCAGCAGCCGGACAGCCACCGAGCAGTACTTC. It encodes CASSRTATEQYF.

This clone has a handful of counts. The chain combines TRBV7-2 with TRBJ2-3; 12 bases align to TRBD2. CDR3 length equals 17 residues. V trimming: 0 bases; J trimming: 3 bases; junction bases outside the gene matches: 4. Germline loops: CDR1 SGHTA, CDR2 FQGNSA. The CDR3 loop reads CASSLALAGGLTDTQYF. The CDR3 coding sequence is TGTGCCAGCAGCTTAGCGCTAGCGGGGGGGCTGACAGATACGCAGTATTTT. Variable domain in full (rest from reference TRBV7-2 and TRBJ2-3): GAGVSQSPSNKVTEKGKDVELRCDPISGHTALYWYRQSLGQGLEFLIYFQGNSAPDKSGLPSDRFSAERTGGSVSTLTIQRTQQEDSAVYLCASSLALAGGLTDTQYFGPGTRLTVL.